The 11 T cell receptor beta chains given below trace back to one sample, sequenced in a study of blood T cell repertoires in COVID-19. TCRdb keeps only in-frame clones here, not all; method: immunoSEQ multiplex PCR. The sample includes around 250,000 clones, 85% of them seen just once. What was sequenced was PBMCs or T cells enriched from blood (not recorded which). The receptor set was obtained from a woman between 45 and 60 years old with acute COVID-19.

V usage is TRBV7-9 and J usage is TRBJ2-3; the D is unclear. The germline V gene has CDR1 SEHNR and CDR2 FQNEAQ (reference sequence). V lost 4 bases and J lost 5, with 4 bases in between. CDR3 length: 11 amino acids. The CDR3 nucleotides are TGTGCCAGCAGCTACGGAGATACGCAGTATTTT. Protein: CASSYGDTQYF.

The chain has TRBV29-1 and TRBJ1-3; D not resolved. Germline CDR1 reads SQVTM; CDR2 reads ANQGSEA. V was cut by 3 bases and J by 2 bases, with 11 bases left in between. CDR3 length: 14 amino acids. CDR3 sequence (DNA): TGCAGCGTTGAGTTGGGAGTTACTGGAAACACCATATATTTT. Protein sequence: CSVELGVTGNTIYF.

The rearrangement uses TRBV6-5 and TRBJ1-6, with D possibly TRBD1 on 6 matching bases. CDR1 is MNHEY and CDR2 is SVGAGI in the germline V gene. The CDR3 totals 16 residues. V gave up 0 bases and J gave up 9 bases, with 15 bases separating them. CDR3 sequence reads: CASSYSPTGTGSPLHF. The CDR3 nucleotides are TGTGCCAGCAGTTACTCCCCCACAGGGACGGGTTCACCCCTCCACTTT.

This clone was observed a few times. The CDR3 DNA reads TGTGCCATGGGCTCGGGACAGGGGATGAACACTGAAGCTTTCTTT. It translates to CAMGSGQGMNTEAFF. The genes are TRBV10-3 and TRBJ1-1; 10 positions match TRBD1. The germline V gene encodes CDR1 ENHRY and CDR2 SYGVKD. Trimming removed 9 bases from V and 0 bases from J; junction bases left unmatched: 7. This CDR3 spans 15 amino acids.

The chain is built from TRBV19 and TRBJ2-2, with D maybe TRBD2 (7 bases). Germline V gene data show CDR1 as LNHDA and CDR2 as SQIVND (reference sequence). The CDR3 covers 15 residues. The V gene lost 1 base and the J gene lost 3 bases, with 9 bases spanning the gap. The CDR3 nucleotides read TGTGCCAGTAGTATAGGAGGGGGGGACACCGGGGAGCTGTTTTTT. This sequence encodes CASSIGGGDTGELFF.

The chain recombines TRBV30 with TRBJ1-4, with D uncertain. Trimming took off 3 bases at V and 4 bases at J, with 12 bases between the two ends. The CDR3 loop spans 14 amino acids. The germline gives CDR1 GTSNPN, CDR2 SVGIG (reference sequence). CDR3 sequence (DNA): TGTGCCTGGAGCCTCGGGGTGGGTAATGAAAAACTGTTTTTT. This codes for CAWSLGVGNEKLFF.

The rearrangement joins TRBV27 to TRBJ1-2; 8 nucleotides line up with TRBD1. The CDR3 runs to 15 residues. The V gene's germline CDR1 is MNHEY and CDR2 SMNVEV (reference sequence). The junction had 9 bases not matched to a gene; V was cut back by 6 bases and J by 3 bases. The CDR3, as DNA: TGTGCCAGCAGCTCCACAGGGGGAGAATACTATGGCTACACCTTC. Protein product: CASSSTGGEYYGYTF.

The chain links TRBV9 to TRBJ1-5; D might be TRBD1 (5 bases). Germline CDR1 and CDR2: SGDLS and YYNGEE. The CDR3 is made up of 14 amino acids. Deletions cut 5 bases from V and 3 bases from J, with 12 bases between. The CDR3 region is CASSLGGFNQPQHF. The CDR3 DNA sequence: TGTGCCAGCAGTTTGGGGGGTTTCAATCAGCCCCAGCATTTT.

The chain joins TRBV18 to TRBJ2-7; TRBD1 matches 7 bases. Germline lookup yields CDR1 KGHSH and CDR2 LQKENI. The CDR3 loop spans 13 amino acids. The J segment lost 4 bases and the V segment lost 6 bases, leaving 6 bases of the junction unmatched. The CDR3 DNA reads TGTGCCAGCTCTAGGGACAGAAATTACGAGCAGTACTTC. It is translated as CASSRDRNYEQYF.

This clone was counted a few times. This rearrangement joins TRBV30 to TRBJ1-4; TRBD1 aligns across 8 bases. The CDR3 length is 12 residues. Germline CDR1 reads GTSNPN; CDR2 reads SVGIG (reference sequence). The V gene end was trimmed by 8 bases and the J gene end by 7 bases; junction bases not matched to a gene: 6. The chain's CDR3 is CAGQGRSEKLFF. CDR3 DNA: TGTGCCGGACAGGGTAGGAGTGAAAAACTGTTTTTT.

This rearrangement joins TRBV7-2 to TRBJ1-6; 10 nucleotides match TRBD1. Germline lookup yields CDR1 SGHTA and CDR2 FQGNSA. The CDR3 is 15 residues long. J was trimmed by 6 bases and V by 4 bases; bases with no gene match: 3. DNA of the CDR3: TGTGCCAGCAGCTGGGGACAGGGGCTTAATTCACCCCTCCACTTT. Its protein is CASSWGQGLNSPLHF.